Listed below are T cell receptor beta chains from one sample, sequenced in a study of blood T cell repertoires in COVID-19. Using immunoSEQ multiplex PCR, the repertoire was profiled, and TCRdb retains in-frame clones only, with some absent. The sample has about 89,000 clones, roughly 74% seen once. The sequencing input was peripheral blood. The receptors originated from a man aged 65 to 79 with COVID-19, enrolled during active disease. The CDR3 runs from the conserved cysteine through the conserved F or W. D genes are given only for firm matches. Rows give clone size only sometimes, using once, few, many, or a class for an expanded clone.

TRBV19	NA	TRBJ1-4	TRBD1	TGTGCCAGTAATCGGGACAGGGATAATGAAAAACTGTTTTTT	CASNRDRDNEKLFF
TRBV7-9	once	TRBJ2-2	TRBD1	TGTGCCAGCAGCTTAGGGCAGGGGGCGAGACGGACCGGGGAGCTGTTTTTT	CASSLGQGARRTGELFF
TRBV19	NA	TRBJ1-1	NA	TGTGCCAGTAGTATCCTCCGGGGGGGGAGCACTGAAGCTTTCTTT	CASSILRGGSTEAFF
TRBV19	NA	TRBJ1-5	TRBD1	TGTGCCAGTAGTATTCGGCGAGACAGGGGCAATCAGCCCCAGCATTTT	CASSIRRDRGNQPQHF
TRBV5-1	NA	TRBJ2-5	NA	TGCGCCAGCAGCTTGGGAACAGGACGAAAAGACAAAGAGACCCAGTACTTC	CASSLGTGRKDKETQYF
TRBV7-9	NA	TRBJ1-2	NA	TGTGCCAGCAGCCACGAGTCCTATGGCTACACCTTC	CASSHESYGYTF
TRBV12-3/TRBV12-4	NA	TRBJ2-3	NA	TGTGCCAGCAGTCCCGCCCCAGTGGATACGCAGTATTTT	CASSPAPVDTQYF
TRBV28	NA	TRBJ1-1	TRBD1	TGTGCCAGCAGTCCCTCCTGGGACAGTTATGAAGCTTTCTTT	CASSPSWDSYEAFF
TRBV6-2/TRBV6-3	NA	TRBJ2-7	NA	TGTGCCAGCAGTTACTCGCGGCAGGGGCTCTACGAGCAGTACTTC	CASSYSRQGLYEQYF
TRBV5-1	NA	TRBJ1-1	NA	TGCGCCAGCAGCTTGGTGGGGCCGCCGGGGGCTGAAGCTTTCTTT	CASSLVGPPGAEAFF
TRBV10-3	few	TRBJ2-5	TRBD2	TGTGCCATCAGTGAGTCGGAGCGGGGGTTCCAAGAGACCCAGTACTTC	CAISESERGFQETQYF
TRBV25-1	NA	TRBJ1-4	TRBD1	TGTGCCAGCAGTGAATCTGGACAGGGTCACGAAAAACTGTTTTTT	CASSESGQGHEKLFF
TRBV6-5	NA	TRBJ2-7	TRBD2	TGTGCCAGCAGAGACAAGCGGGAGAGGCCCTACGAGCAGTACTTC	CASRDKRERPYEQYF
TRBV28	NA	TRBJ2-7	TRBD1	TGTGCCAGCAGTCCGGCAGGGGGACGTGCGGAGCAGTACTTC	CASSPAGGRAEQYF
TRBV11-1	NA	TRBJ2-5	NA	TGTGCCAGCAGCCGAGGGGACTCCGGAGAGACCCAGTACTTC	CASSRGDSGETQYF
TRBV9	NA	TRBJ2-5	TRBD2	TGTGCCAGCAGTTTAGGCACTAGCGGGGGAATTCAAGAGACCCAGTACTTC	CASSLGTSGGIQETQYF
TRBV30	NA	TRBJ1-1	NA	TGTGCCTGGAGTGTAGGAGTAGGAAACACTGAAGCTTTCTTT	CAWSVGVGNTEAFF
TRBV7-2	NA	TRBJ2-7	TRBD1	TGTGCCAGCAGCTTAGGACAGGGGCGGAGCGACGAGCAGTACTTC	CASSLGQGRSDEQYF
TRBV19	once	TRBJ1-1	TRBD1	TGTGCCAGTAGTTCGACAGGGGGCGGCACTGAAGCTTTCTTT	CASSSTGGGTEAFF
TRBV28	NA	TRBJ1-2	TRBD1	TGTGCCAGCAGCCGAGGGGGCTCGCCTCTACTACTCTATGGCTACACCTTC	CASSRGGSPLLLYGYTF
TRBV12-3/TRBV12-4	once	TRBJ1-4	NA	TGTGCCAGCAGTAAGACAGATAATGAAAAACTGTTTTTT	CASSKTDNEKLFF
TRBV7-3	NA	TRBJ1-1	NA	TGTGCCAGCAGCTTACAGATGAACACTGAAGCTTTCTTT	CASSLQMNTEAFF
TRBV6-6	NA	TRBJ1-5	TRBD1	TGTGCCAGCAGGGGAACAGGGGCGGATCAGCCCCAGCATTTT	CASRGTGADQPQHF
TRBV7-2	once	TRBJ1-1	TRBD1	TGTGCCAGCAGCTTAGTAGGGAAAGGGGGCGCGGAAGCTTTCTTT	CASSLVGKGGAEAFF
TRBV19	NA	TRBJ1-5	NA	TGTGCCAGTAGTGGGGGGGCAGGGGCCCCCAATCAGCCCCAGCATTTT	CASSGGAGAPNQPQHF
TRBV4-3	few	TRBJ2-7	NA	TGCGCCAGCAGCCAAGATCAAGGGGCGGGAAACTACGAGCAGTACTTC	CASSQDQGAGNYEQYF
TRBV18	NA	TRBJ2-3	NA	TGTGCCAGCTCACCCGCCCAGGGCACAGATACGCAGTATTTT	CASSPAQGTDTQYF
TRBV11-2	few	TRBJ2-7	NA	TGTGCCAGCAGCTTATCAGACAACGGCTACGAGCAGTACTTC	CASSLSDNGYEQYF
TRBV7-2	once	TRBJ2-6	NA	TGTGCCAGCAGCTCACGACAGGCTGGGGCCAACGTCCTGACTTTC	CASSSRQAGANVLTF
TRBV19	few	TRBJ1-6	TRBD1	TGTGCCAGTAGTGACAGGGACCATTCACCCCTCCACTTT	CASSDRDHSPLHF
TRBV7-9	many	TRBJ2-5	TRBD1	TGTGCCAGCAGCTTAGTGGCAGGGGGCCTCGAGACCCAGTACTTC	CASSLVAGGLETQYF
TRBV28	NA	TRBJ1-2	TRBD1	TGTGCCAGCAGAGTGACAGGGGATGGCTACACCTTC	CASRVTGDGYTF
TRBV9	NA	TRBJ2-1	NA	TGTGCCAGCAGCGTAGTCGCTGGCCCGTCCAATGAGCAGTTCTTC	CASSVVAGPSNEQFF
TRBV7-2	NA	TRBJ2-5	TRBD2	TGTGCCAGCAGCTTAGCTAGCGGGAGAGGGGAGACCCAGTACTTC	CASSLASGRGETQYF
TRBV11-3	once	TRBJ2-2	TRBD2	TGTGCCAGCAGCTTAGGGGGACTAGCTACCGGGGAGCTGTTTTTT	CASSLGGLATGELFF
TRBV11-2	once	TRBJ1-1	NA	TGTGCCAGCAGCTTGAGATTTCTATCTGAAGCTTTCTTT	CASSLRFLSEAFF
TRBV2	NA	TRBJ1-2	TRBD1	TGTGCCAGCCGAGGGGGACAGATCGATGGCTACACCTTC	CASRGGQIDGYTF
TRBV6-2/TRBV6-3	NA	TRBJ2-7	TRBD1	TGTGCCAGCAGGTACACAGGGGGCAGCGAGCAGTACTTC	CASRYTGGSEQYF
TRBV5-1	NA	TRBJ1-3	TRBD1	TGCGCCAGCAGCGTACAGGGGCAGGAAAACACCATATATTTT	CASSVQGQENTIYF
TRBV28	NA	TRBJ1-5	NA	TGTGCCAGCAGTTTCCGGTTCGGAGGCTTGGGGCAGCCCCAGCATTTT	CASSFRFGGLGQPQHF
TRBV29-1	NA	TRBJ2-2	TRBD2	TGCAGCGTTAAAAGGTGGACTAGCGGGAACACCGGGGAGCTGTTTTTT	CSVKRWTSGNTGELFF
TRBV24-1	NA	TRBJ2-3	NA	TGTGCCACCAGTGATAGGCAGGGTCGCACAGATACGCAGTATTTT	CATSDRQGRTDTQYF
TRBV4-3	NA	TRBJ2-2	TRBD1	TGCGCCAGCGGGACAGGAAACACCGGGGAGCTGTTTTTT	CASGTGNTGELFF